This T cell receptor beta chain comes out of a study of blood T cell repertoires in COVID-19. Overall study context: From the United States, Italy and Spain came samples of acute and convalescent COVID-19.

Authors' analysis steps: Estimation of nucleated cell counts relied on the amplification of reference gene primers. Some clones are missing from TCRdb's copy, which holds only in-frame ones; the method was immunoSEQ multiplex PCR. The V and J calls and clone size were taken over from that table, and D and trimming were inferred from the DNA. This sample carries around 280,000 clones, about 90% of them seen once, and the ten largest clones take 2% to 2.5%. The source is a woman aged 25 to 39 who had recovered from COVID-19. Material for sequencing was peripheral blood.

CDR3 DNA sequence: TGTGCCAGCAGCTTAGGGATAGCGGGAGTGGAAGAGCAGTACTTC. Translated, it gives CASSLGIAGVEEQYF. J is TRBJ2-7 and V is TRBV11-2; TRBD2 aligns across 9 bases. Germline-derived CDR1 and CDR2 are SGHAT and FQNNGV. This CDR3 has 15 amino acids. V dropped 1 base and J dropped 7; count of bases not matched to a gene: 8. Drawing the rest from reference TRBV11-2 and TRBJ2-7, the complete variable domain is EAGVAQSPRYKIIEKRQSVAFWCNPISGHATLYWYQQILGQGPKLLIQFQNNGVVDDSQLPKDRFSAERLKGVDSTLKIQPAKLEDSAVYLCASSLGIAGVEEQYFGPGTRLTVT.